A selection of T cell receptor beta chains follows, all from one sample in a study of blood T cell repertoires in COVID-19. Method: immunoSEQ multiplex PCR; TCRdb's copy keeps in-frame clones and lacks some. The sample holds some 290,000 clones; approximately 90% are singletons and the top ten take roughly 4%. The sample was peripheral blood. Every receptor here comes from a young man with active or convalescent COVID-19. The CDR3 runs from the conserved cysteine through the conserved F or W. D genes are given only for firm matches. Not all rows give a size; the values are once, few, many and, for expanded clones, a class.

v_gene	j_gene	d_gene	abundance	CDR3nt	CDR3aa
TRBV14	TRBJ2-1	.	many	TGTGCCAGCAGCCAAGTAACGGGATACAATGAGCAGTTCTTC	CASSQVTGYNEQFF
TRBV10-3	TRBJ1-1	.	.	TGTGCCTCCTGGAAGGGGGGGGCCAGTGAAGCTTTCTTT	CASWKGGASEAFF
TRBV11-3	TRBJ2-1	.	.	TGTGCCAGCAGTCAAGATAGCAGGGGGGCTCGAAATGAGCAGTTCTTC	CASSQDSRGARNEQFF
TRBV25-1	TRBJ2-2	TRBD1	once	TGTGCCAGCCGGGTGGCCCGGACAGGGAACACCGGGGAGCTGTTTTTT	CASRVARTGNTGELFF
TRBV6-5	TRBJ2-2	TRBD1	.	TGTGCCAGTCGGACAGGGGGCTATCAGACCGGGGAGCTGTTTTTT	CASRTGGYQTGELFF
TRBV19	TRBJ1-2	.	once	TGTGCCAGTAGTTCCTCCCAGGCCGGCTACACCTTC	CASSSSQAGYTF
TRBV21-1	TRBJ2-7	.	.	TGTGCCAGCAGCATTCCGGAGGGACTAGCGGATAACTACGAGCAGTACTTC	CASSIPEGLADNYEQYF
TRBV5-1	TRBJ2-3	.	.	TGCGCCAGCAGGGCCCAGGGATGGTCAGATACGCAGTATTTT	CASRAQGWSDTQYF
TRBV5-1	TRBJ1-4	.	.	TGCGCCAGCAGCTTAGACACTGAACTGTTTTTT	CASSLDTELFF
TRBV27	TRBJ2-2	TRBD1	.	TGTGCCAGCTCGGACAGGGGAGGTACCGGGGAGCTGTTTTTT	CASSDRGGTGELFF
TRBV7-6	TRBJ2-3	TRBD2	.	TGTGCCAGCAGCTCGAAAACACACTCCGGGACTAGAGGCGCGCCAGATACGCAGTATTTT	CASSSKTHSGTRGAPDTQYF
TRBV3-1/TRBV3-2	TRBJ2-1	.	.	TGTGCCAGCAGCCAAGCTGACAATGAGCAGTTCTTC	CASSQADNEQFF
TRBV11-2	TRBJ2-3	TRBD1	.	TGTGCCAGCAGCTCCGCGGACAGGGGCCTCGCAGATACGCAGTATTTT	CASSSADRGLADTQYF
TRBV7-9	TRBJ1-6	.	.	TGTGCCAGCAGCTCCGGTCTCCCAATGCGGAATTCACCCCTCCACTTT	CASSSGLPMRNSPLHF
TRBV4-2	TRBJ1-1	.	.	TGTGCCAGCAGCCGAAACATGAACACTGAAGCTTTCTTT	CASSRNMNTEAFF
TRBV1	TRBJ2-5	.	.	TGCACCAGCAGCTACAGGACTATTCAAGAGACCCAGTACTTC	CTSSYRTIQETQYF
TRBV28	TRBJ2-1	.	.	TGTGCCAGCAGTTTATTATTTGGACACGGGGGTAATGAGCAGTTCTTC	CASSLLFGHGGNEQFF
TRBV24-1	TRBJ2-1	.	.	TGTGCCACCAGTGATTTTACGGCGGGTACCTACAATGAGCAGTTCTTC	CATSDFTAGTYNEQFF
TRBV7-2	TRBJ2-2	.	.	TGTGCCAGCAGCTTACGGGTGGGGGGATCAGGGGAGCTGTTTTTT	CASSLRVGGSGELFF
TRBV5-1	TRBJ1-1	TRBD1	.	TGCGCCAGCAGCTTAGCAACGGGACAGATGAACACTGAAGCTTTCTTT	CASSLATGQMNTEAFF
TRBV30	TRBJ2-7	TRBD2	once	TGTGCCTGCCCCGGGACTAGCGGGGGGGGCCACGAGCAGTACTTC	CACPGTSGGGHEQYF
TRBV6-2/TRBV6-3	TRBJ2-7	.	.	TGTGCCAGCAGTTACTTTGGGAGCTCCTACGAGCAGTACTTC	CASSYFGSSYEQYF
TRBV11-2	TRBJ2-1	TRBD1	.	TGTGCCAGCAGCTTCGGGACAGCTGATAACAATGAGCAGTTCTTC	CASSFGTADNNEQFF
TRBV2	TRBJ1-1	.	.	TGTGCCAGCAGGGGGACACGCCATGAAGCTTTCTTT	CASRGTRHEAFF
TRBV19	TRBJ1-1	.	.	TGTGCCAGTATGGTAGCCGAGAACACTGAAGCTTTCTTT	CASMVAENTEAFF
TRBV19	TRBJ1-1	.	once	TGTGCCAGTGAGCCCGACATGAACACTGAAGCTTTCTTT	CASEPDMNTEAFF
TRBV5-6	TRBJ2-3	TRBD1	.	TGTGCCAGCAGCTCGCCCCCGGGACAGGGGTATACGCAGTATTTT	CASSSPPGQGYTQYF
TRBV2	TRBJ2-3	TRBD1	.	TGTGCCAGCAAGGGGGCAACAGATACGCAGTATTTT	CASKGATDTQYF
TRBV11-2	TRBJ2-7	TRBD1	.	TGTGCCAGCAGCTTGACAGGGGGCGTGGGGGACGAGCAGTACTTC	CASSLTGGVGDEQYF
TRBV28	TRBJ2-2	TRBD2	.	TGTGCCAGCAGTCTCCCTAGCGGGACCGGGGAGCTGTTTTTT	CASSLPSGTGELFF
TRBV6-5	TRBJ2-1	.	.	TGTGCCAGCAGTTCGGGGAGCTCCTACAATGAGCAGTTCTTC	CASSSGSSYNEQFF
TRBV5-6	TRBJ2-2	.	.	TGTGCCAGCAGCTTGTCCTCTTCCGGGGAGCTGTTTTTT	CASSLSSSGELFF
TRBV5-4	TRBJ1-2	TRBD1	.	TGTGCCAGCAGCTTGGGAGACAGGGGCAACTATGGCTACACCTTC	CASSLGDRGNYGYTF
TRBV4-1	TRBJ2-5	.	once	TGCGCCAGCAGCCAAGGGGCGGGGGCAGGCGAAGAGACCCAGTACTTC	CASSQGAGAGEETQYF
TRBV6-2/TRBV6-3	TRBJ2-7	TRBD2	.	TGTGCCAGCAGTTACGGGTTGAGCGGGGACTCCTACGAGCAGTACTTC	CASSYGLSGDSYEQYF
TRBV4-2	TRBJ1-3	TRBD1	.	TGTGCCAGCAGCCGAGCAGGAGAACAGGGGGCGGGAAACACCATATATTTT	CASSRAGEQGAGNTIYF
TRBV6-5	TRBJ1-2	TRBD1	.	TGTGCCAGCAGGCCGGGACAGGGGTATGGCTACACCTTC	CASRPGQGYGYTF
TRBV7-9	TRBJ1-2	.	.	TGTGCCAGCAGCTTGTACAGGGAGAGTGGCTACACCTTC	CASSLYRESGYTF
TRBV21-1	TRBJ1-1	.	.	TGTGCCAGCAGCCCGAGCGGATTGGACAGGGAGGGGATAAACACTGAAGCTTTCTTT	CASSPSGLDREGINTEAFF
TRBV6-5	TRBJ2-7	.	few	TGTGCCAGCAGTTACTCAGGGGGCGAGCAGTACTTC	CASSYSGGEQYF
TRBV6-2/TRBV6-3	TRBJ2-2	TRBD2	many	TGTGCCAGCAGCGGAGCGGGACGACAGCTGGGAGGATTCCGGACCGGGGAGCTGTTTTTT	CASSGAGRQLGGFRTGELFF
TRBV2	TRBJ2-2	.	.	TGTGCCAGCAGTACGCGCACCGGGGAGCTGTTTTTT	CASSTRTGELFF
TRBV15	TRBJ2-3	.	.	TGTGCCACCAGCAGCGGGAGTGGAACAGATACGCAGTATTTT	CATSSGSGTDTQYF
TRBV27	TRBJ1-2	TRBD1	.	TGTGCCAGCAGTCCCTACTCAGGGGGAGGCGGCTACACCTTC	CASSPYSGGGGYTF